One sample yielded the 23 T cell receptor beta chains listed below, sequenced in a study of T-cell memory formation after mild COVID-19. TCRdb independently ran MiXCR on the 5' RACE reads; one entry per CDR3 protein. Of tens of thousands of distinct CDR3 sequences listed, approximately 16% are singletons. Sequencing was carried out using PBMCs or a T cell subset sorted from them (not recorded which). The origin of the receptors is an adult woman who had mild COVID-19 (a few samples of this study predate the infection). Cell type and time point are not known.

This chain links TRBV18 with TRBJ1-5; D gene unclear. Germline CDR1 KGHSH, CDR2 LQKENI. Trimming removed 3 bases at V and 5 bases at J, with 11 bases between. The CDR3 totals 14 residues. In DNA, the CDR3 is TGTGCCAGCTCACCCGCGCCGATGGATCAGCCCCAGCATTTT. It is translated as CASSPAPMDQPQHF. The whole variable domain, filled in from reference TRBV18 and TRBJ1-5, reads NAGVMQNPRHLVRRRGQEARLRCSPMKGHSHVYWYRQLPEEGLKFMVYLQKENIIDESGMPKERFSAEFPKEGPSILRIQQVVRGDSAAYFCASSPAPMDQPQHFGDGTRLSIL.

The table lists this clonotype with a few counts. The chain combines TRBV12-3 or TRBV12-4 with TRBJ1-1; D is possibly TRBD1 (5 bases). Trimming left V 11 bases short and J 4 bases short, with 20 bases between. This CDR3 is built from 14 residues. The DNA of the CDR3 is TGTGCCTCAGGACCCCCTCAAGGGACCACTGAAGCTTTCTTT. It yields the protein CASGPPQGTTEAFF.

The CDR3 DNA sequence: TGCGCCAGCAGCACCCCCCAGGGTTGGCAGGGGGCAGATACGCAGTATTTT. This translates into CASSTPQGWQGADTQYF. The chain carries TRBV4-1 and TRBJ2-3; 7 bases map to TRBD1. CDR1 is MGHRA, CDR2 YSYEKL, per germline. CDR3 length equals 17 residues. Germline trimming cut 5 bases from V and 4 bases from J; bases unmatched to any gene: 15.

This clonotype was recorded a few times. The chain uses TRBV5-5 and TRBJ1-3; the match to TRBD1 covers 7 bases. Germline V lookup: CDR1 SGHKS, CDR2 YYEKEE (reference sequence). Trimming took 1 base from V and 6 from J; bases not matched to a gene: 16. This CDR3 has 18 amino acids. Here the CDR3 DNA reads TGTGCCAGCAGCTTGAGGGACAGCGGAGCCCTTTTGGAAAACACCATATATTTT. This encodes CASSLRDSGALLENTIYF.

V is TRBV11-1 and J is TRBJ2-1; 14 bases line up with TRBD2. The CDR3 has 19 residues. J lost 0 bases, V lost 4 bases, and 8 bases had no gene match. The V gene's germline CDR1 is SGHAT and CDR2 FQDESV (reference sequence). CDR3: CASSSGTSGSPISYNEQFF. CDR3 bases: TGTGCCAGCAGCTCCGGGACTAGCGGGAGCCCAATCTCCTACAATGAGCAGTTCTTC.

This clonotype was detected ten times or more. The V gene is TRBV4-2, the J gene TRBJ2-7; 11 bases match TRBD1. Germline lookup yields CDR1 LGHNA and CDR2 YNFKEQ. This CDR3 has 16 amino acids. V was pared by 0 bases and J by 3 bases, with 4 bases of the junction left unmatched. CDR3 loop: CASSQETGTGGYEQYF. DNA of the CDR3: TGTGCCAGCAGCCAAGAAACCGGGACAGGGGGCTACGAGCAGTACTTC.

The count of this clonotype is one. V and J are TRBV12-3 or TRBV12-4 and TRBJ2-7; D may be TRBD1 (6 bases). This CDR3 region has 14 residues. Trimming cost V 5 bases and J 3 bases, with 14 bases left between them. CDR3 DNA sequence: TGTGCCAGCAGTAATCTTACAGGGATCTACGAGCAGTACTTC. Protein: CASSNLTGIYEQYF.

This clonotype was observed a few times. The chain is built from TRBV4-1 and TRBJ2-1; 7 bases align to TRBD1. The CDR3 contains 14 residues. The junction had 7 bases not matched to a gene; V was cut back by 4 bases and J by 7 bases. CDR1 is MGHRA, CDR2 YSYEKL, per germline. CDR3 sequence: CASSLPGQLNEQFF. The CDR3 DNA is TGCGCCAGCAGCCTCCCGGGACAGTTAAATGAGCAGTTCTTC.

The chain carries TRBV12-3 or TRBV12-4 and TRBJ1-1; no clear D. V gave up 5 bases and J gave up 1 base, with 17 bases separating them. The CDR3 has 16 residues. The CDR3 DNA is TGTGCCAGCAGTCCCCGACGGAGTGGTGAGAACACTGAAGCTTTCTTT. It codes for CASSPRRSGENTEAFF.

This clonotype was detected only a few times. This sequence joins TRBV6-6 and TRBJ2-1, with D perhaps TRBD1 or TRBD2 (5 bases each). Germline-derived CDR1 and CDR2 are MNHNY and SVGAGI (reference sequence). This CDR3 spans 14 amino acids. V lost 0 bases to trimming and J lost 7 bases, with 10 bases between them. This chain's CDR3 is CASSYSSWGNEQFF. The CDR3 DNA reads TGTGCCAGCAGTTACTCAAGTTGGGGGAATGAGCAGTTCTTC.

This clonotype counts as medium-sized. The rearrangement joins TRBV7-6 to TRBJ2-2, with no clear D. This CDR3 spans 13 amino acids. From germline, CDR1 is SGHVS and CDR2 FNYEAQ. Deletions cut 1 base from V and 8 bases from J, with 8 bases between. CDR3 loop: CASSLGTRGELFF. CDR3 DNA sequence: TGTGCCAGCAGCTTAGGTACCAGGGGGGAGCTGTTTTTT.

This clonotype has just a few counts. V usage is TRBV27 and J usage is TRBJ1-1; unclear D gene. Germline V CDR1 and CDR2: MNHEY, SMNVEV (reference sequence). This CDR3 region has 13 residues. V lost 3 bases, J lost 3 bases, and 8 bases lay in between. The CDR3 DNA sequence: TGTGCCAGCAGTTTGGACGGCGACACTGAAGCTTTCTTT. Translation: CASSLDGDTEAFF.

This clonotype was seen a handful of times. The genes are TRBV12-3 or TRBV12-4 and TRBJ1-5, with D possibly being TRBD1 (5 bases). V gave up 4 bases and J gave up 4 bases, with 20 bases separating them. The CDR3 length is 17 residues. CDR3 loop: CASSSPTRYGANQPQHF. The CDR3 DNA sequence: TGTGCCAGCAGTTCCCCTACCCGATACGGGGCTAATCAGCCCCAGCATTTT.

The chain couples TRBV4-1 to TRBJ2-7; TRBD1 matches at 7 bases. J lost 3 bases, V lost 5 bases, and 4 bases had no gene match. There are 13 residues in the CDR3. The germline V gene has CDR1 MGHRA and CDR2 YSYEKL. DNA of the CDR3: TGCGCCAGCAGCGGGACAGAGGACTACGAGCAGTACTTC. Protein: CASSGTEDYEQYF.

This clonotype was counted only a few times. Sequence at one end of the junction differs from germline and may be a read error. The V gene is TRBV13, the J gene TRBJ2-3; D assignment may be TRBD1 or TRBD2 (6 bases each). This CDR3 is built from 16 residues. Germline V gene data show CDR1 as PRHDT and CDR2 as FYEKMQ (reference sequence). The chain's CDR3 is CASSLGGTYGTDTQYF. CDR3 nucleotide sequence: TGTGCCAGCAGCCTAGGGGGGACTTATGGCACAGATACGCAGTATTTT.

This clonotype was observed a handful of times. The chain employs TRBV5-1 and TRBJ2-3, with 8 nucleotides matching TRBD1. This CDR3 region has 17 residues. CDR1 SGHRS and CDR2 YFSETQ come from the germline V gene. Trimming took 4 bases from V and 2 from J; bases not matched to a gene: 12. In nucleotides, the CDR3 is TGCGCCAGCAGCCCAGGGACAGGCGGCATATTCACAGATACGCAGTATTTT. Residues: CASSPGTGGIFTDTQYF.

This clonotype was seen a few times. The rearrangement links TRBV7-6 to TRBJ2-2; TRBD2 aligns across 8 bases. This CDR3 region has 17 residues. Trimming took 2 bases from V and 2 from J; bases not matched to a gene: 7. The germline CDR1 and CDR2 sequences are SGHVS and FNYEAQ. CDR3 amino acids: CASSLSGGGLNTGELFF. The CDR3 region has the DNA TGTGCCAGCAGCTTATCCGGCGGGGGGCTTAACACCGGGGAGCTGTTTTTT.

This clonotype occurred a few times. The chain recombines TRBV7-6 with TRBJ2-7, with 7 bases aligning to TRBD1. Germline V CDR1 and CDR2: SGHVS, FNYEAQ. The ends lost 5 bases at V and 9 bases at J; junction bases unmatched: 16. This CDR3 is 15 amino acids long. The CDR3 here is CASSGRTGVLTAQYF. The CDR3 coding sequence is TGTGCCAGCAGCGGACGGACAGGCGTTCTAACGGCGCAGTACTTC.

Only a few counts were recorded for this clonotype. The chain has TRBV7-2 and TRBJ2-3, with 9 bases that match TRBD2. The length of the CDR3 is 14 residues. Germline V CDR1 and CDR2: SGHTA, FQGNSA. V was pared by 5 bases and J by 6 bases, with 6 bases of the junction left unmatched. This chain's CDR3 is CASSPSGMVDTQYF. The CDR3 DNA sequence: TGTGCCAGCAGCCCTAGCGGGATGGTGGATACGCAGTATTTT.

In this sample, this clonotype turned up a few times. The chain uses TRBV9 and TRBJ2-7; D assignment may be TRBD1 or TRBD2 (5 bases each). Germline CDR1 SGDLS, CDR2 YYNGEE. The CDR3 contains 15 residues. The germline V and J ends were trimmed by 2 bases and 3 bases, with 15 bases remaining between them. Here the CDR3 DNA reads TGTGCCAGCAGCGTCTACGGGGCTTCCTTCTACGAGCAGTACTTC. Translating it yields CASSVYGASFYEQYF.

DNA of the CDR3: TGTGCCACCAGCGTCTCAGGGGGAGGTTCCTACAATGAGCAGTTCTTC. Amino acids: CATSVSGGGSYNEQFF. This chain uses TRBV15 with TRBJ2-1; maybe TRBD1 (7 bases). This CDR3 contains 16 residues. V was cut by 5 bases and J by 1 base, with 15 bases left in between. Germline lookup yields CDR1 LNHNV and CDR2 YYDKDF (reference sequence). The entire variable domain, with the rest obtained from reference TRBV15 and TRBJ2-1, is as follows: DAMVIQNPRYQVTQFGKPVTLSCSQTLNHNVMYWYQQKSSQAPKLLFHYYDKDFNNEADTPDNFQSRRPNTSFCFLDIRSPGLGDTAMYLCATSVSGGGSYNEQFFGPGTRLTVL.

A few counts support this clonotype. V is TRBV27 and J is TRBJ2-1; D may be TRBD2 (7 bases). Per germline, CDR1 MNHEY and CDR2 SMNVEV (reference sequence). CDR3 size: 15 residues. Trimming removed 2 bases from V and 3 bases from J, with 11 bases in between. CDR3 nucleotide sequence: TGTGCCAGCAGTTTACGGGGGGCTGGCTACAATGAGCAGTTCTTC. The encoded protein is CASSLRGAGYNEQFF.

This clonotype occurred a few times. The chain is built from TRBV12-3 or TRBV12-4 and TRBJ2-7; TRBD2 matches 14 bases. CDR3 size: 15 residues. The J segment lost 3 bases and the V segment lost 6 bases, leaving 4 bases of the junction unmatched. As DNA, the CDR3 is TGTGCCAGCAGCAAGACTAGCGGGGGGGACTACGAGCAGTACTTC. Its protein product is CASSKTSGGDYEQYF.